Below are 3 T cell receptor beta chains sequenced from a single sample in a study of blood T cell repertoires in COVID-19. The assay was immunoSEQ multiplex PCR, and TCRdb's table has in-frame clones only and misses some. The top ten hold over 0.55% of the sample, which has about 260,000 clones, approximately 86% seen once. Sequencing input: peripheral blood. These receptors were obtained from a human donor in a cohort sampled during active COVID-19.

This chain connects TRBV24-1 to TRBJ1-2; D remains ambiguous. V dropped 0 bases and J dropped 8 bases, with 9 bases sitting between them. The CDR3 is 13 amino acids. Germline V gene lookup returns CDR1 KGHDR and CDR2 SFDVKD. Here the CDR3 reads CATSDLHWRGYTF. Here the CDR3 DNA reads TGTGCCACCAGTGATTTGCACTGGCGGGGCTACACCTTC.

The chain combines TRBV28 with TRBJ1-5; TRBD1 might be the D (5 bases). There are 15 residues in the CDR3. From germline, CDR1 is MDHEN and CDR2 SYDVKM. V dropped 1 base and J dropped 8 bases, with 15 bases sitting between them. The CDR3 DNA reads TGTGCCAGCAGTTTATCGGACACCCGGACAAAGCCCCAGCATTTT. Protein: CASSLSDTRTKPQHF.

This chain uses TRBV14 with TRBJ1-1; no clear D gene. This CDR3 contains 14 residues. V gave up 2 bases and J gave up 0 bases, with 7 bases separating them. Germline lookup yields CDR1 SGHDN and CDR2 FVKESK. The CDR3 sequence: CASSQWRMNTEAFF. CDR3 nucleotides: TGTGCCAGCAGCCAATGGAGAATGAACACTGAAGCTTTCTTT. Combining the CDR3 with reference TRBV14 and TRBJ1-1 gives the whole variable domain EAGVTQFPSHSVIEKGQTVTLRCDPISGHDNLYWYRRVMGKEIKFLLHFVKESKQDESGMPNNRFLAERTGGTYSTLKVQPAELEDSGVYFCASSQWRMNTEAFFGQGTRLTVV.